This TCR beta chain is drawn from a study of blood T cell repertoires in COVID-19. Study overall: The United States, Italy and Spain were the sources of the acute and convalescent COVID-19 samples. From T cells, B-cell-depleted T cells, or PBMCs came the material, which was cDNA or gDNA.

Methods used by the authors: Estimated nucleated cell counts came from reference gene primer amplification. Produced via immunoSEQ multiplex PCR; TCRdb's table is partial and in-frame only. That table gives V, J and clone size, and the DNA gave D and trimming. The sample yields 50,000 to 75,000 clones, roughly three quarters seen once. Germline CDR1 and CDR2: SGHRS and YFSETQ. This CDR3 region has 15 residues. Losses at the gene ends were 4 bases for V and 6 bases for J; bases not matched to a gene: 5. The sequenced material came from peripheral blood. The TCR comes from a woman of 80 years or more with active or convalescent COVID-19. The chain employs TRBV5-1 and TRBJ1-5; 12 bases line up with TRBD1. The CDR3: CASSPGTGGSQPQHF. The CDR3 nucleotides are TGCGCCAGCAGCCCCGGGACAGGGGGCTCTCAGCCCCAGCATTTT.